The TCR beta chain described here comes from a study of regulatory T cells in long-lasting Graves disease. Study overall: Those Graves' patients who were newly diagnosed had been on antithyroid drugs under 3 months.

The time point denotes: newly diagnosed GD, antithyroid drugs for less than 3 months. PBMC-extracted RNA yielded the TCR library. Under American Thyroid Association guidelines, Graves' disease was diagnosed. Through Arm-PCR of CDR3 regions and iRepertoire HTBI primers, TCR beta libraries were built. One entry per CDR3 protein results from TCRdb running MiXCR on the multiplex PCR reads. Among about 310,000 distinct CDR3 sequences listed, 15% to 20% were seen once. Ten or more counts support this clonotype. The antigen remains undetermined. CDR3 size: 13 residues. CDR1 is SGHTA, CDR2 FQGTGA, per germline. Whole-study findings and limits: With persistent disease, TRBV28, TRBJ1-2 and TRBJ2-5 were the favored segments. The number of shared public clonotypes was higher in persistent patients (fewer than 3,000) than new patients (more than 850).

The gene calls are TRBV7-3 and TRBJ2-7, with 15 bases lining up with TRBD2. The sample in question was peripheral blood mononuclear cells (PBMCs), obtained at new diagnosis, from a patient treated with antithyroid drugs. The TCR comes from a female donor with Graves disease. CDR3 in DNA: TGTGTTACACCGGGACTAGCGGGAGGCGAGCAGTACTTC. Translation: CVTPGLAGGEQYF.